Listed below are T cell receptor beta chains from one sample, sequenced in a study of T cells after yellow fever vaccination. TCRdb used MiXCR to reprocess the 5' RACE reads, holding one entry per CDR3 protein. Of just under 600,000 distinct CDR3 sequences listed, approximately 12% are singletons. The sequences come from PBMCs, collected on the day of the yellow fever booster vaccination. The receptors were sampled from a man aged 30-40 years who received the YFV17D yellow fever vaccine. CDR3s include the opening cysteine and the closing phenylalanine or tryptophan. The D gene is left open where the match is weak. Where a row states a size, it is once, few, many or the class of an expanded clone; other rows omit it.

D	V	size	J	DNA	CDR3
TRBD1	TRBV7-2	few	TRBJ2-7	TGTGCCAGCAGCGCCGACAGGGTTTCCTACGAGCAGTACTTC	CASSADRVSYEQYF
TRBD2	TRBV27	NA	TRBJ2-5	TGTGCCAGCAGTTCAGGACTAGCGCTTGAGACCCAGTACTTC	CASSSGLALETQYF
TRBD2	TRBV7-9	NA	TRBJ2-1	TGTGCCAGCAGCTCGGGACTAGCCCCCAATGAGCAGTTCTTC	CASSSGLAPNEQFF
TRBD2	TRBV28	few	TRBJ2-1	TGTGCCAGCAGCCCCGGGGGGTATAAGTTCTTC	CASSPGGYKFF
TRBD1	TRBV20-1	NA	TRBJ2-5	TGCAGTGCTAGAGGGGACAGGGTTTTCCAAGAGACCCAGTACTTC	CSARGDRVFQETQYF
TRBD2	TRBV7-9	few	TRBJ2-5	TGTGCCAGCAGCCGACTAGCCCATCCCCAAGAGACCCAGTACTTC	CASSRLAHPQETQYF
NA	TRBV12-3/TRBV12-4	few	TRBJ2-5	TGTGCCAGCAGTTTAGTTTCCTCGGCAGGGACCCAGTACTTC	CASSLVSSAGTQYF
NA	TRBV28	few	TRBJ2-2	TGTGCCGCTAACCCCGCGGGACTGAACACCGGGGAGCTGTTTTTT	CAANPAGLNTGELFF
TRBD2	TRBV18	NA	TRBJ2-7	TGTGCCAGCTCACCGGGACTAGCGGGACGTACCTCCTCCTACGAGCAGTACTTC	CASSPGLAGRTSSYEQYF
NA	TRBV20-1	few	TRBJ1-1	TGCAGTGCTAGAGACAGAGTGTCGCCTGAAGCTTTCTTT	CSARDRVSPEAFF
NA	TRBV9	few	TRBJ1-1	TGTGCCAGCAGCGTGGAGTACACTGAAGCTTTCTTT	CASSVEYTEAFF
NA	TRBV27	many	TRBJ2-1	TGTGCCAGCAGCAAAGGCCTGAGCTCCTACAATGAGCAGTTCTTC	CASSKGLSSYNEQFF
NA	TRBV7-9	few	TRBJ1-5	TGTGCCAGCAGCTTAGTGGGTAGCGAAGGGGTTAGCAATCAGCCCCAGCATTTT	CASSLVGSEGVSNQPQHF
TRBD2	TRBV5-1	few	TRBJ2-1	TGCGCCAGCAGCTTGGCGGGGACTAGCGGGATTAGTGAGCAGTTCTTC	CASSLAGTSGISEQFF
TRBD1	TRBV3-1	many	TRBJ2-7	TGTGCCAGCAGCCCGCGACAGGGGTCCTACGAGCAGTACTTC	CASSPRQGSYEQYF
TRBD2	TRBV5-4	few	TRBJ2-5	TGTGCCAGCAGCTTGCTACTAGCGGGATCTGAGACCCAGTACTTC	CASSLLLAGSETQYF
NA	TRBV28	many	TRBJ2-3	TGTGCCAGCAGTAACCGCAAGGGGCAGTATTTT	CASSNRKGQYF
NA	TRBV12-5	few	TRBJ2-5	TGTGCTAGTGGTTTGGGCTTAGCGGCCCAAGAGACCCAGTACTTC	CASGLGLAAQETQYF
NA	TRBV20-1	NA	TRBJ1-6	TGCAGTGCTACCCGAGACACAAATAATTCACCCCTCCACTTT	CSATRDTNNSPLHF
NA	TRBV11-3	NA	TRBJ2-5	TGTGCCAGCAGCTTCTTTTCAGAGACCCAGTACTTC	CASSFFSETQYF
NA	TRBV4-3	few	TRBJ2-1	TGCGCCAGCAGCCAAGTATCCGGGAATGAGCAGTTCTTC	CASSQVSGNEQFF
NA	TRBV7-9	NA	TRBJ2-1	TGTGCCAGCAGCCGACAGGGGAGGGATGAGCAGTTCTTC	CASSRQGRDEQFF
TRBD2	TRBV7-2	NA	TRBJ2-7	TGTGCCAGCTCCTTCTGGGAGGGGCTGTGGGGGTACGAGCAGTACTTC	CASSFWEGLWGYEQYF
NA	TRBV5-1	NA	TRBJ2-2	TGCGCCAGTACCGGGACATCGAACACCGGGGAGCTGTTTTTT	CASTGTSNTGELFF
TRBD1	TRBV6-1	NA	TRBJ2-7	TGTGCCAGCACGGGACAGGGACGCGAGCAGTACTTC	CASTGQGREQYF
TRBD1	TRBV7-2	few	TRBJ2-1	TGTGCCAGCAGCTTCGACAGGGCCTACAATGAGCAGTTCTTC	CASSFDRAYNEQFF
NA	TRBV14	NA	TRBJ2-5	TGTGCCAGCAGCCAATTGCCCCGGTTGAGGTACCAAGAGACCCAGTACTTC	CASSQLPRLRYQETQYF
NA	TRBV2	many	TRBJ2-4	TGTGCCAGCAGCTCCGTCCCCCTTCAGTACTTC	CASSSVPLQYF
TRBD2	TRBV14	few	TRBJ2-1	TGTGCCAGCAGCCAAGATTTCCTGACTAGCGGCCCCCTGGGGGAGCAGTTCTTC	CASSQDFLTSGPLGEQFF
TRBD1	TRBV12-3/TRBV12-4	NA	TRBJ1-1	TGTGCCAGCAGAGGACAGGGGCTCACTGAAGCTTTCTTT	CASRGQGLTEAFF
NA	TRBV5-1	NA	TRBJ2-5	TGCGCCAGCGCCCCGGGGGTCGGGGAGACCCAGTACTTC	CASAPGVGETQYF
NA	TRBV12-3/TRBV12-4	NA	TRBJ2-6	TGTGCCAGCAGCCGTCCCGCTCCCGGGAAGGGGGCCAACGTCCTGACTTTC	CASSRPAPGKGANVLTF
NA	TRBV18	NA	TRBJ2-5	TGTGCCAGCTCACCAGCGGGGGCTTGGGAGACCCAGTACTTC	CASSPAGAWETQYF
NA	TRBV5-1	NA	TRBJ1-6	TGCGCCAGCAGCTTGGCCCAGGGGAGTTCACCCCTCCACTTT	CASSLAQGSSPLHF
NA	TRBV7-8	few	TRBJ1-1	TGTGCCAGCTTAGTTGCAGGGACGACTGAAGCTTTCTTT	CASLVAGTTEAFF
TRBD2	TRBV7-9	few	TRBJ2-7	TGTGCCAGCAGACTAGCGGGAGGGAGCGAGCAGTACTTC	CASRLAGGSEQYF
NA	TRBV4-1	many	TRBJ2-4	TGCGCCAGCAGCCACGCACTTTCCGGGACACCGATCTCGTTAGCCAAAAACATTCAGTACTTC	CASSHALSGTPISLAKNIQYF
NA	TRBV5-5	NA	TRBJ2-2	TGTGCCAGCAGCTTGACCGGGAGAGGGTACACCGGGGAGCTGTTTTTT	CASSLTGRGYTGELFF
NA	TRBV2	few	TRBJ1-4	TGTGCCAGCAGTGAAGCCAACAGTCTTAATGAAAAACTGTTTTTT	CASSEANSLNEKLFF
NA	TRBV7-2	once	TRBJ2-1	TGTGCCAGCAGCCAGGCCGGGACTCACTACAATGAGCAGTTCTTC	CASSQAGTHYNEQFF
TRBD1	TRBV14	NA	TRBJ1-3	TGTGCCAACATACCGGGACAGGGGAAGTTCGCTGGAAACACCATATATTTT	CANIPGQGKFAGNTIYF
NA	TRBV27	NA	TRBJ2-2	TGTGCCAGCAGTTTTTCCCCCTCGGGGAGCACCGGGGAGCTGTTTTTT	CASSFSPSGSTGELFF
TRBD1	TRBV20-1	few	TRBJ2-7	TGCAGTGCTTTGGGACAGGGGGTTGGGGAGCAGTACTTC	CSALGQGVGEQYF
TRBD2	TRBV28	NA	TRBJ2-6	TGTGCCAGCACCACCCCCCTCGGGGGGTCTGGGGCCAACGTCCTGACTTTC	CASTTPLGGSGANVLTF
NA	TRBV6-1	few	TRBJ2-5	TGTGCCAGCAGCTCGCAAACCCATACGGGGCGAGAGACCCAGTACTTC	CASSSQTHTGRETQYF
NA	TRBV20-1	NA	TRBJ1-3	TGCAGTGCTAGCCCGGGGGCAAGTTCTGGAAACACCATATATTTT	CSASPGASSGNTIYF
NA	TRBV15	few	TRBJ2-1	TGTGCCACCTCGGGTAACGAGCAGTTCTTC	CATSGNEQFF
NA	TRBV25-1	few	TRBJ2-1	TGTGCCAGCAGTGACAGGGGGGCTAGGAATGAGCAGTTCTTC	CASSDRGARNEQFF
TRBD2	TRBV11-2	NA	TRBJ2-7	TGTGCCAGCAGCTTAGTGACTAGCGTGGGGTACGAGCAGTACTTC	CASSLVTSVGYEQYF
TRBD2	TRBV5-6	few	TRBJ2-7	TGTGCTTCCTTCAGAAAGGGGAGCGGGATCGCCGAGCAGTACTTC	CASFRKGSGIAEQYF
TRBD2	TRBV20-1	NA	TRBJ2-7	TGCAGTGCTAGAGTCCCCGGAGGGCGGGAGATATACGAGCAGTACTTC	CSARVPGGREIYEQYF
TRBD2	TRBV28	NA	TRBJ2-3	TGTGCCAGCAGCCCGCTAGCGGGCCAGCGGGCAGATACGCAGTATTTT	CASSPLAGQRADTQYF
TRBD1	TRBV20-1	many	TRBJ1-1	TGCAGAACTCTAACGGGACAGGGCGCTGAAGCTTTCTTT	CRTLTGQGAEAFF
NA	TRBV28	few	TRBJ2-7	TGTGCCAGCAGCCCGCAGGGGCTTGAGCAGTACTTC	CASSPQGLEQYF
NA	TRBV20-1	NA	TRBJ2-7	TGCAGTGCTAGAGACCTTGACAGGGGAGGGATATACGAGCAGTACTTC	CSARDLDRGGIYEQYF
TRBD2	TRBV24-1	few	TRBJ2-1	TGTGCCACCAGTGATTTGCAGGGCGGGAGTCGGGATGAGCAGTTCTTC	CATSDLQGGSRDEQFF
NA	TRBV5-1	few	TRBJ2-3	TGCGCCAGCAGCGCTGAGGTGGCAGATACGCAGTATTTT	CASSAEVADTQYF
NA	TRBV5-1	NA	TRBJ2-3	TGCGCCAGCAGCGGAACCGGGGTGATGCCAGATACGCAGTATTTT	CASSGTGVMPDTQYF
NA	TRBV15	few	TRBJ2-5	TGTGCCACCAGCAGAGATGGGCAGTGGGAAGAGACCCAGTACTTC	CATSRDGQWEETQYF